The 28 T cell receptor beta chains in this list originate from one sample, sequenced in a study of blood T cell repertoires in COVID-19. Libraries were prepared by immunoSEQ multiplex PCR; TCRdb keeps only in-frame clonotypes and omits some of them. The table records roughly 80,000 clones, about 80% of them present only once. The sample comprised peripheral blood. These receptors were collected from a man aged 45 to 65 with acute or convalescent COVID-19.

The chain carries TRBV6-5 and TRBJ2-7, with a weak D call TRBD2 (6 bases). The CDR3 loop spans 15 amino acids. Germline CDR1 reads MNHEY; CDR2 reads SVGAGI. Trimming removed 2 bases from V and 6 bases from J, with 17 bases in between. The CDR3 DNA follows: TGTGCCAGCAGTTACCCCAGGGCCCGGAGGGGCGAGCAGTACTTC. Amino acid sequence: CASSYPRARRGEQYF.

The chain employs TRBV9 and TRBJ1-1, with TRBD1 as a possible D gene (5 bases). Trimming shortened V by 4 bases and J by 4 bases, and 14 bases separated the two germline ends. CDR3 length: 14 residues. Germline-derived CDR1 and CDR2 are SGDLS and YYNGEE. The CDR3 DNA sequence: TGTGCCAGCAGCCCCCGGGGGGGTAGCACTGAAGCTTTCTTT. Translating it yields CASSPRGGSTEAFF. Based on the CDR3 plus reference TRBV9 and TRBJ1-1, the full variable domain is DSGVTQTPKHLITATGQRVTLRCSPRSGDLSVYWYQQSLDQGLQFLIQYYNGEERAKGNILERFSAQQFPDLHSELNLSSLELGDSALYFCASSPRGGSTEAFFGQGTRLTVV.

The rearrangement uses TRBV18 and TRBJ2-1; D gene unclear. Germline V gives CDR1 KGHSH, CDR2 LQKENI. Trimming shortened V by 3 bases and J by 5 bases, and 5 bases separated the two germline ends. This CDR3 is built from 12 residues. For the CDR3, the DNA is TGTGCCAGCTCACCCCTCGACAATGAGCAGTTCTTC. The encoded protein is CASSPLDNEQFF.

The chain has TRBV3-1 (or the pseudogene TRBV3-2) and TRBJ1-4; no firm D call. Trimming stripped 0 bases from V and 3 bases from J, with 11 bases between. The CDR3 length is 16 residues. Germline V gene lookup returns CDR1 LGHDT and CDR2 YNNKEL (reference sequence). The CDR3 DNA reads as TGTGCCAGCAGCCAAGAGTCTATAGAGTCTAATGAAAAACTGTTTTTT. Translated: CASSQESIESNEKLFF.

The rearrangement links TRBV20-1 to TRBJ2-7; D ambiguous. Germline V CDR1 and CDR2: DFQATT, SNEGSKA (reference sequence). The V and J ends lost 6 bases and 2 bases respectively, with 17 bases between them. The CDR3 length is 14 residues. The CDR3 spells CSASGTIPAYEQYF. In DNA, the CDR3 is TGCAGTGCAAGTGGAACTATACCCGCCTACGAGCAGTACTTC.

The J gene is TRBJ1-5, the V gene TRBV12-3 or TRBV12-4, with 8 bases lining up with TRBD1. This CDR3 is built from 13 residues. V lost 3 bases and J lost 7; bases outside the gene matches: 2. The CDR3 bases are TGTGCCAGCAGTTTTGACAGGGGACAGCCCCAGCATTTT. It codes for CASSFDRGQPQHF.

There are a few counts of this clone. The chain carries TRBV4-3 and TRBJ1-2; D might be TRBD1 (5 bases). The V gene lost 0 bases and the J gene lost 1 base, with 9 bases spanning the gap. Germline V gene lookup returns CDR1 LGHNA and CDR2 YSLEER. The CDR3 runs 15 residues. CDR3 amino acids: CASSQEATDNYGYTF. CDR3 nucleotide sequence: TGCGCCAGCAGCCAAGAAGCGACAGATAACTATGGCTACACCTTC.

This clone came up a few times. The CDR3 bases are TGTGCCAGCAGCCCCGGACAGGGGGCGAACACTGAAGCTTTCTTT. Translation gives CASSPGQGANTEAFF. The chain employs TRBV11-3 and TRBJ1-1; 11 nucleotides match TRBD1. The V and J ends lost 5 bases and 1 base, in that order; junction bases with no gene match: 3. CDR1 and CDR2 (germline): SGHNT, YENEEA. CDR3 size: 15 residues. The variable domain in full, completed from reference TRBV11-3 and TRBJ1-1, reads EAGVVQSPRYKIIEKKQPVAFWCNPISGHNTLYWYLQNLGQGPELLIRYENEEAVDDSQLPKDRFSAERLKGVDSTLKIQPAELGDSAVYLCASSPGQGANTEAFFGQGTRLTVV.

The chain combines TRBV6-5 with TRBJ1-3; perhaps TRBD1 as D (6 bases). Germline loops: CDR1 MNHEY, CDR2 SVGAGI. The CDR3 length is 14 residues. Deletions cut 6 bases from V and 0 bases from J, with 9 bases between. The chain's CDR3 is CASSLQGSGNTIYF. The CDR3 DNA sequence: TGTGCCAGCAGCCTACAGGGCTCTGGAAACACCATATATTTT.

The chain is built from TRBV7-6 and TRBJ2-7; 8 bases align to TRBD2. The CDR3 covers 17 residues. V lost 5 bases and J lost 5; bases outside the gene matches: 17. Germline CDR1 is SGHVS and CDR2 is FNYEAQ. CDR3 bases: TGTGCCAGCAGCCCGCGAGGGGTAGCGGGGAAAATAGACGAGCAGTACTTC. This sequence encodes CASSPRGVAGKIDEQYF.

The DNA for the CDR3 is TGTGCTAGTGGTTTGGTAAAGACAGGGGGCAGGACTGAAGCTTTCTTT. It is translated as CASGLVKTGGRTEAFF. The chain carries TRBV12-5 and TRBJ1-1; TRBD1 agrees at 10 bases. V lost 0 bases to trimming and J lost 5 bases; unmatched junction nucleotides: 6. CDR3 length equals 16 residues. CDR1 and CDR2 (germline): LGHNT, FRNRAP. Variable domain in full (rest from reference TRBV12-5 and TRBJ1-1): DARVTQTPRHKVTEMGQEVTMRCQPILGHNTVFWYRQTMMQGLELLAYFRNRAPLDDSGMPKDRFSAEMPDATLATLKIQPSEPRDSAVYFCASGLVKTGGRTEAFFGQGTRLTVV.

This chain uses TRBV4-3 with TRBJ2-1, with TRBD2 as a possible D gene (5 bases). With 0 bases removed from V and 0 bases from J, the gap between germline ends came to 18 bases. The CDR3 has 19 amino acids. Germline V gene sequence: CDR1 LGHNA, CDR2 YSLEER. The CDR3 DNA is TGCGCCAGCAGCCAAGATAGGGCGCAGGTCGGGGTCTCCTACAATGAGCAGTTCTTC. Residues: CASSQDRAQVGVSYNEQFF.

V gene TRBV6-5 combines with J gene TRBJ2-7; D is possibly TRBD2 (6 bases). The V end lost 6 bases, the J end lost 0 bases, and 12 bases lay between the germline ends. This CDR3 comprises 14 residues. The germline V gene has CDR1 MNHEY and CDR2 SVGAGI. CDR3 amino acids: CASRTAGFSYEQYF. DNA for the CDR3: TGTGCCAGCAGAACGGCGGGATTCTCCTACGAGCAGTACTTC.

The chain combines TRBV27 with TRBJ2-7, with D perhaps TRBD2 (8 bases). This CDR3 has 19 residues. Germline-derived CDR1 and CDR2 are MNHEY and SMNVEV (reference sequence). The V end lost 5 bases, the J end lost 4 bases, and 30 bases lay between the germline ends. DNA for the CDR3: TGTGCCAGCAGTACCTTCGGGCAGGGGGACGGGAGGGCCCTTTACGAGCAGTACTTC. Translation gives CASSTFGQGDGRALYEQYF.

This chain joins TRBV7-2 and TRBJ1-2; TRBD1 matches at 7 bases. The ends lost 4 bases at V and 8 bases at J; junction bases unmatched: 4. CDR1 is SGHTA and CDR2 is FQGNSA in the germline V gene. The CDR3 spans 12 residues. In DNA, the CDR3 is TGTGCCAGCAGCTCCGGACAGGACGGCTACACCTTC. This translates into CASSSGQDGYTF. The full variable domain, rest sourced from reference TRBV7-2 and TRBJ1-2, is GAGVSQSPSNKVTEKGKDVELRCDPISGHTALYWYRQSLGQGLEFLIYFQGNSAPDKSGLPSDRFSAERTGGSVSTLTIQRTQQEDSAVYLCASSSGQDGYTFGSGTRLTVV.

Only a few counts were recorded for this clone. V gene TRBV9 combines with J gene TRBJ1-2; 7 bases are shared with TRBD1. Germline trimming cut 0 bases from V and 4 bases from J; bases unmatched to any gene: 0. Germline V lookup: CDR1 SGDLS, CDR2 YYNGEE. The CDR3 is made up of 13 amino acids. The CDR3 nucleotides read TGTGCCAGCAGCGTAGCAGGGGGCTATGGCTACACCTTC. This translates into CASSVAGGYGYTF.

The genes are TRBV3-1 (or the pseudogene TRBV3-2) and TRBJ2-5; possible D gene TRBD1, 6 bases. This CDR3 spans 15 amino acids. Germline V lookup: CDR1 LGHDT, CDR2 YNNKEL (reference sequence). Deletions cut 2 bases from V and 2 bases from J, with 12 bases between. CDR3 bases: TGTGCCAGCAGCCAAAGTTCGGACAGACAAGAGACCCAGTACTTC. Translated, it gives CASSQSSDRQETQYF.

V and J are TRBV24-1 and TRBJ1-4, with D uncertain. From germline, CDR1 is KGHDR and CDR2 SFDVKD. This CDR3 is built from 15 residues. Trimming shortened V by 4 bases and J by 7 bases, and 15 bases separated the two germline ends. DNA for the CDR3: TGTGCCACCAGTGAGTCGCCAGGCTTGGGTGAAAAACTGTTTTTT. Translation gives CATSESPGLGEKLFF.

V is TRBV5-1 and J is TRBJ1-2; 7 nucleotides agree with TRBD1. V was pared by 4 bases and J by 6 bases, with 9 bases of the junction left unmatched. Germline V gene lookup returns CDR1 SGHRS and CDR2 YFSETQ. This CDR3 has 14 residues. The CDR3 is CASSLRQGLDGYTF. The DNA of the CDR3 is TGCGCCAGCAGCCTCAGACAGGGCTTGGATGGCTACACCTTC.

The genes are TRBV4-3 and TRBJ2-7; TRBD1 matches at 9 bases. This CDR3 has 13 residues. V trimming: 4 bases; J trimming: 2 bases; junction bases outside the gene matches: 0. CDR1 and CDR2 (germline): LGHNA, YSLEER. CDR3 sequence (DNA): TGCGCCAGCAGCCGGGACAGGGCCTACGAGCAGTACTTC. It codes for CASSRDRAYEQYF.

The V gene is TRBV13, the J gene TRBJ1-5; the match to TRBD1 covers 11 bases. This CDR3 comprises 19 residues. Germline CDR1 PRHDT, CDR2 FYEKMQ (reference sequence). V lost 0 bases, J lost 1 base, and 8 bases stayed unmatched. The CDR3 protein is CASSLGAGTGGGSNQPQHF. For the CDR3, the DNA is TGTGCCAGCAGCTTAGGGGCCGGGACAGGGGGAGGAAGCAATCAGCCCCAGCATTTT.

CDR3 protein: CASSWGRSTNEKLFF. In nucleotides, the CDR3 is TGTGCCAGCAGCTGGGGGCGATCAACTAATGAAAAACTGTTTTTT. The J gene is TRBJ1-4, the V gene TRBV7-9; D is possibly TRBD1 (6 bases). The germline gives CDR1 SEHNR, CDR2 FQNEAQ (reference sequence). This CDR3 is 15 amino acids long. The ends were cut back, 4 bases at V and 0 bases at J, with 9 bases in the middle.

The chain links TRBV11-2 to TRBJ2-7; 8 nucleotides agree with TRBD1. V was clipped by 3 bases and J by 6 bases; unmatched bases: 4. Germline-derived CDR1 and CDR2 are SGHAT and FQNNGV. This CDR3 is built from 13 residues. The CDR3 bases are TGTGCCAGCAGCTTTGGACAGGGTCTCGAGCAGTACTTC. Translated, it gives CASSFGQGLEQYF.

The chain uses TRBV4-2 and TRBJ1-6; D not certain. Germline values: CDR1 LGHNA, CDR2 YNFKEQ. The CDR3 covers 16 residues. Trimming cost V 1 base and J 9 bases, with 16 bases left between them. CDR3 bases: TGTGCCAGCAGCCAAGGGCAGGAAGCGGGAAGTTCACCCCTCCACTTT. This codes for CASSQGQEAGSSPLHF.

The chain employs TRBV6-2 or TRBV6-3 and TRBJ2-1; D not certain. The V and J ends lost 0 bases and 7 bases respectively, with 28 bases between them. Germline V lookup: CDR1 MNHEY, CDR2 SVGEGT. The CDR3 is made up of 20 amino acids. The CDR3 nucleotides are TGTGCCAGCAGTTACTCCTCGATTCAATCCCTTACCCCAAACAAGAATGAGCAGTTCTTC. Protein product: CASSYSSIQSLTPNKNEQFF.

This clone was picked up a small number of times. The V call is TRBV27, the J call TRBJ2-3, with D maybe TRBD2 (5 bases). V was trimmed by 5 bases and J by 3 bases, leaving 9 bases between them. This CDR3 contains 13 residues. From germline, CDR1 is MNHEY and CDR2 SMNVEV (reference sequence). CDR3 sequence: CASSRLTTDTQYF. The CDR3 nucleotides are TGTGCCAGCAGTCGACTAACGACAGATACGCAGTATTTT.

The chain employs TRBV29-1 and TRBJ2-1; 9 bases match TRBD2. V lost 2 bases and J lost 4; bases outside the gene matches: 9. The CDR3 covers 16 residues. Germline V gene lookup returns CDR1 SQVTM and CDR2 ANQGSEA. The CDR3 DNA sequence: TGCAGCGTTGAATCGCCGGCGGGGGGGATATACAATGAGCAGTTCTTC. Translated: CSVESPAGGIYNEQFF.

A single count supports this clone. V is TRBV7-9 and J is TRBJ1-5; 7 positions match TRBD1. This CDR3 has 16 residues. The germline V gene has CDR1 SEHNR and CDR2 FQNEAQ (reference sequence). V lost 4 bases and J lost 5; bases outside the gene matches: 11. The CDR3 spells CASSSTGQEGDQPQHF. The CDR3 region has the DNA TGTGCCAGCAGCTCTACTGGACAGGAAGGAGATCAGCCCCAGCATTTT. Full variable domain (remainder filled in from reference TRBV7-9 and TRBJ1-5): DTGVSQNPRHKITKRGQNVTFRCDPISEHNRLYWYRQTLGQGPEFLTYFQNEAQLEKSRLLSDRFSAERPKGSFSTLEIQRTEQGDSAMYLCASSSTGQEGDQPQHFGDGTRLSIL.